Below are 8 T cell receptor beta chains sequenced from a single sample in a study of T cell changes during pregnancy in multiple sclerosis. Generated by immunoSEQ multiplex PCR, the TCRdb table keeps only in-frame clones and is missing some. The sample yields tens of thousands of clones, 75% to 90% seen once. The specimen comprised peripheral blood, sampled in the first trimester of pregnancy. Source of these receptors: a female donor in good health, enrolled as a control in a pregnancy study.

The rearrangement links TRBV11-2 to TRBJ1-5, with TRBD1 matching 7 bases. The CDR3 loop spans 16 amino acids. Unmatched junction bases numbered 3, after V lost 1 base and J lost 0 bases. Germline CDR1 and CDR2: SGHAT and FQNNGV. Here the CDR3 DNA reads TGTGCCAGCAGCTTAGGGACAGGAATTAGCAATCAGCCCCAGCATTTT. This sequence encodes CASSLGTGISNQPQHF. The full variable domain, its missing parts supplied by reference TRBV11-2 and TRBJ1-5, is EAGVAQSPRYKIIEKRQSVAFWCNPISGHATLYWYQQILGQGPKLLIQFQNNGVVDDSQLPKDRFSAERLKGVDSTLKIQPAKLEDSAVYLCASSLGTGISNQPQHFGDGTRLSIL.

This clone was recorded once. The chain is built from TRBV12-5 and TRBJ1-2; D ambiguous. The CDR3 totals 12 residues. The V and J ends lost 6 bases and 5 bases respectively, with 10 bases between them. The germline gives CDR1 LGHNT, CDR2 FRNRAP. Here the CDR3 DNA reads TGTGCTAGTGGCCAGGAGGGTTATGGCTACACCTTC. Translated, it gives CASGQEGYGYTF.

This clone came up once. The gene calls are TRBV30 and TRBJ2-7; 10 nucleotides match TRBD2. Trimming removed 0 bases from V and 6 bases from J; junction bases left unmatched: 20. The CDR3 contains 19 residues. Germline V gene lookup returns CDR1 GTSNPN and CDR2 SVGIG (reference sequence). DNA for the CDR3: TGTGCCTGGAGTGTACAAAGGAGGACTAGCGGTGGGAGATGGGGCGAGCAGTACTTC. Its protein is CAWSVQRRTSGGRWGEQYF.

This rearrangement joins TRBV13 to TRBJ2-1, with 9 bases matching TRBD2. There are 15 residues in the CDR3. Germline V lookup: CDR1 PRHDT, CDR2 FYEKMQ (reference sequence). J lost 7 bases, V lost 5 bases, and 9 bases had no gene match. The CDR3 loop is CASSGPWREGNEQFF. The CDR3 DNA reads TGTGCCAGCAGCGGACCCTGGCGGGAGGGGAATGAGCAGTTCTTC.

The genes are TRBV30 and TRBJ2-5, with 7 bases that match TRBD2. Unmatched junction bases numbered 11, after V lost 0 bases and J lost 1 base. CDR3 length: 17 amino acids. Germline values: CDR1 GTSNPN, CDR2 SVGIG (reference sequence). The CDR3 DNA is TGTGCCTGGAGTGTACAAGCAAGCGGGAAAGTCCAAGAGACCCAGTACTTC. Translation: CAWSVQASGKVQETQYF.

This clone was seen just once. The chain couples TRBV7-9 to TRBJ2-1; the D gene is possibly TRBD2 (5 bases). The CDR3 is 15 amino acids. V lost 7 bases and J lost 6, with 19 bases in between. Looked up from germline, CDR1 is SEHNR and CDR2 is FQNEAQ (reference sequence). As DNA, the CDR3 is TGTGCCAGCACCTCGGGGTTAACAAGACGCAATGAGCAGTTCTTC. This codes for CASTSGLTRRNEQFF.

DNA for the CDR3: TGTGCCACCAGCAGAGGTTTGAGTCCTAAAGCTGGCTACACCTTC. Amino acids: CATSRGLSPKAGYTF. The chain is built from TRBV15 and TRBJ1-2; D not certain. CDR1 is LNHNV, CDR2 YYDKDF, per germline (reference sequence). The CDR3 totals 15 residues. The V and J ends lost 1 base and 7 bases respectively, with 16 bases between them.

The CDR3 nucleotides read TGTGCCAGCAGCGAAAGCTCGGAAGCGGGAATCAACCACGAGCAGTACTTC. Amino acids: CASSESSEAGINHEQYF. The chain is built from TRBV7-2 and TRBJ2-7; 7 bases are shared with TRBD2. The V segment lost 5 bases and the J segment 5 bases; nucleotides outside the gene matches: 18. This CDR3 has 17 residues. The germline gives CDR1 SGHTA, CDR2 FQGNSA.